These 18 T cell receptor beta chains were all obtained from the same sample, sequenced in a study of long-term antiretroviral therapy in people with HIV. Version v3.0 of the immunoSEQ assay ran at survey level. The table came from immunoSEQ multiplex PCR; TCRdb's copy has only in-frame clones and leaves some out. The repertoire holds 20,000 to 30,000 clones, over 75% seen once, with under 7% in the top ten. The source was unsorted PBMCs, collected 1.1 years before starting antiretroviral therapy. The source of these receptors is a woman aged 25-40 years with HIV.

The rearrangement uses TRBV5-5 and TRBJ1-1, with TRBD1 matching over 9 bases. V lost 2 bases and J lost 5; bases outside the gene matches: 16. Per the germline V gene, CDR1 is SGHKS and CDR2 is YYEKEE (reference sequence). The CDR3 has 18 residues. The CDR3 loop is CASSFGGQGGGSGTEAFF. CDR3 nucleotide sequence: TGTGCCAGCAGCTTTGGGGGACAGGGCGGGGGGAGTGGGACTGAAGCTTTCTTT.

The CDR3 DNA follows: TGCGCCAGCAGCTTGGACGGAACTAGCACAGATACGCAGTATTTT. Residues: CASSLDGTSTDTQYF. The chain recombines TRBV5-1 with TRBJ2-3; D ambiguous. V was trimmed by 0 bases and J by 0 bases, leaving 8 bases between them. Looked up from germline, CDR1 is SGHRS and CDR2 is YFSETQ. The CDR3 is made up of 15 amino acids.

The CDR3 bases are TGCGCCAGCAGCTCGGACAGGGGGCTCGCAGATACGCAGTATTTT. Protein product: CASSSDRGLADTQYF. The V call is TRBV5-1, the J call TRBJ2-3, with 11 bases fitting TRBD1. The CDR3 extends over 15 amino acids. The germline V gene encodes CDR1 SGHRS and CDR2 YFSETQ. The V and J ends lost 3 bases and 4 bases, in that order; junction bases with no gene match: 4.

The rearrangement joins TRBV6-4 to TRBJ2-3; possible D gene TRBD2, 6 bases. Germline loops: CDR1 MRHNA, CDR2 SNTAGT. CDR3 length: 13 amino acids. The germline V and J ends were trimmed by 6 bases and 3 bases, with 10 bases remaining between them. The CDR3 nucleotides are TGTGCCAGCAGCGGGCGGGGTACAGATACGCAGTATTTT. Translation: CASSGRGTDTQYF.

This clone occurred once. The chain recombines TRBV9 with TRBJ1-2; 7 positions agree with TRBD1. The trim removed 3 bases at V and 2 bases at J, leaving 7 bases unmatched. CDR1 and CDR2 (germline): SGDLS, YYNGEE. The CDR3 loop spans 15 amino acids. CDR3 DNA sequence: TGTGCCAGCAGCGCCCTACAGGGGACGAACTATGGCTACACCTTC. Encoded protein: CASSALQGTNYGYTF.

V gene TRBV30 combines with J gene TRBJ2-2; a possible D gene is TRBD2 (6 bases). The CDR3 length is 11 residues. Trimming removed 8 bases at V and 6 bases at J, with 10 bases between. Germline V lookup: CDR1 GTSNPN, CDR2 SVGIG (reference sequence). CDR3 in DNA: TGTGCCCTATGGGGGGCCGGGGAGCTGTTTTTT. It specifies CALWGAGELFF.

The CDR3 is CASSPTPPETQYF. CDR3 nucleotide sequence: TGTGCCAGCTCACCAACCCCGCCAGAGACCCAGTACTTC. J is TRBJ2-5 and V is TRBV18; D ambiguous. Germline CDR1 reads KGHSH; CDR2 reads LQKENI. CDR3 length equals 13 residues. Trimming shortened V by 2 bases and J by 4 bases, and 8 bases separated the two germline ends. Supplemented by reference TRBV18 and TRBJ2-5, the full variable domain reads NAGVMQNPRHLVRRRGQEARLRCSPMKGHSHVYWYRQLPEEGLKFMVYLQKENIIDESGMPKERFSAEFPKEGPSILRIQQVVRGDSAAYFCASSPTPPETQYFGPGTRLLVL.

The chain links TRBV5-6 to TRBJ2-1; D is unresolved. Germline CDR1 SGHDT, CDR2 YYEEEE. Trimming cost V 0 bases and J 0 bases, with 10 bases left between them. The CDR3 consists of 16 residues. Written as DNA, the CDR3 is TGTGCCAGCAGCTTGGGATGGGGAAGCTCCTACAATGAGCAGTTCTTC. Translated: CASSLGWGSSYNEQFF.

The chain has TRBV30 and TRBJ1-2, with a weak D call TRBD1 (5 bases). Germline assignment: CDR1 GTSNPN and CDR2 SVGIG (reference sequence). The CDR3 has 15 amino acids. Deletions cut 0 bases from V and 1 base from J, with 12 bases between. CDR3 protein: CAWSVPGGINYGYTF. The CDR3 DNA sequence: TGTGCCTGGAGTGTACCCGGGGGGATTAACTATGGCTACACCTTC.

The CDR3 coding sequence is TGTGCCAGCAGCAAGACGCCTTACAATGAGCAGTTCTTC. As protein: CASSKTPYNEQFF. The rearrangement links TRBV7-8 to TRBJ2-1, with unresolved D. V lost 5 bases to trimming and J lost 4 bases, with 9 bases between them. There are 13 residues in the CDR3. Germline assignment: CDR1 SGHVS and CDR2 FQNEAQ.

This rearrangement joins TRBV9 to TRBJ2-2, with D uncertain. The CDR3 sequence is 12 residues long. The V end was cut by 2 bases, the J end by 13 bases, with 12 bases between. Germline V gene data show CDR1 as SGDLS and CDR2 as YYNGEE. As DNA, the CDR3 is TGTGCCAGCAGCGTGGGTAATAAGGGGCTGTTTTTT. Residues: CASSVGNKGLFF.

CDR3 sequence: CASSTETGGNQPQHF. The CDR3 region has the DNA TGTGCCAGCAGTACAGAAACAGGGGGCAATCAGCCCCAGCATTTT. The rearrangement links TRBV2 to TRBJ1-5; 7 nucleotides align to TRBD1. J lost 2 bases, V lost 5 bases, and 6 bases had no gene match. The CDR3 loop spans 15 amino acids. The V gene's germline CDR1 is SNHLY and CDR2 FYNNEI.

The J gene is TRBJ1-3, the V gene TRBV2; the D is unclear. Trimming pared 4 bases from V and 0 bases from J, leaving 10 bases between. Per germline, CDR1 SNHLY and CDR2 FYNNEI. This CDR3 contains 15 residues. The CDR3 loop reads CASSGTDYSGNTIYF. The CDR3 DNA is TGTGCCAGCAGTGGAACAGATTACTCTGGAAACACCATATATTTT.

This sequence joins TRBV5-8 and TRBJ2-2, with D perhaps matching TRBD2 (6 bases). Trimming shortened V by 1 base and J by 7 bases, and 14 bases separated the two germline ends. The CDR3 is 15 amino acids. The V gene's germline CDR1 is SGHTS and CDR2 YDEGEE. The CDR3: CASSLMEGWGGELFF. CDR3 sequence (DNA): TGTGCCAGCAGCTTGATGGAGGGATGGGGCGGGGAGCTGTTTTTT.

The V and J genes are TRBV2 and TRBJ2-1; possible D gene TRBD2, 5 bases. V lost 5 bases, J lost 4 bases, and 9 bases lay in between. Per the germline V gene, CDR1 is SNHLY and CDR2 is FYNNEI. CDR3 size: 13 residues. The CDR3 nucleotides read TGTGCCAGCAGTTGGACGGGATACAATGAGCAGTTCTTC. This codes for CASSWTGYNEQFF.

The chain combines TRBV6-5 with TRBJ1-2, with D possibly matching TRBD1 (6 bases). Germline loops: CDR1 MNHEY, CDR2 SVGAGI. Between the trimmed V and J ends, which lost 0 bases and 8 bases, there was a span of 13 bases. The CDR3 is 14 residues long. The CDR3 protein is CASSYSQGKVGYTF. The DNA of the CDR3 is TGTGCCAGCAGTTACTCACAGGGAAAGGTAGGCTACACCTTC.

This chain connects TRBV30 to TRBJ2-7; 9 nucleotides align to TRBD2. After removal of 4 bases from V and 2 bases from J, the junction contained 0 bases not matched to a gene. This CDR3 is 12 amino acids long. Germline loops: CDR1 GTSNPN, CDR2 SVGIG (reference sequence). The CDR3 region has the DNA TGTGCCTGGACTAGCGGGGCCTACGAGCAGTACTTC. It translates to CAWTSGAYEQYF.

CDR3 sequence (DNA): TGTGCCAGCAGTTATAGCGCGGGGCCCCATGAGCAGTTCTTC. Translating gives CASSYSAGPHEQFF. The gene calls are TRBV6-5 and TRBJ2-1; TRBD2 is a possible D gene (6 bases). CDR1 is MNHEY and CDR2 is SVGAGI in the germline V gene. The CDR3 has 14 amino acids. V lost 3 bases to trimming and J lost 8 bases, with 14 bases between them.